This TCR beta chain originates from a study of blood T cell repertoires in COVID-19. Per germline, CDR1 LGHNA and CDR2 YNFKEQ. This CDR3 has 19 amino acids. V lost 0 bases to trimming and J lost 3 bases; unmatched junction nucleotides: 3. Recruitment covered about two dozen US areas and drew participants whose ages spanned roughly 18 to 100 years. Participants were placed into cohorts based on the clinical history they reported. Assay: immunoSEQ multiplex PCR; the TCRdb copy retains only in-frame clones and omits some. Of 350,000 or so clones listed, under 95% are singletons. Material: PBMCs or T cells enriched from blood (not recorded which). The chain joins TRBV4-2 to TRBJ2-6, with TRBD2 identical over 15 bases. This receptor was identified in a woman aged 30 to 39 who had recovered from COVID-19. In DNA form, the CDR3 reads TGTGCCAGCAGCCAAGATCCGGGACTAGCGGGAGGTGGGGCCAACGTCCTGACTTTC. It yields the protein CASSQDPGLAGGGANVLTF.